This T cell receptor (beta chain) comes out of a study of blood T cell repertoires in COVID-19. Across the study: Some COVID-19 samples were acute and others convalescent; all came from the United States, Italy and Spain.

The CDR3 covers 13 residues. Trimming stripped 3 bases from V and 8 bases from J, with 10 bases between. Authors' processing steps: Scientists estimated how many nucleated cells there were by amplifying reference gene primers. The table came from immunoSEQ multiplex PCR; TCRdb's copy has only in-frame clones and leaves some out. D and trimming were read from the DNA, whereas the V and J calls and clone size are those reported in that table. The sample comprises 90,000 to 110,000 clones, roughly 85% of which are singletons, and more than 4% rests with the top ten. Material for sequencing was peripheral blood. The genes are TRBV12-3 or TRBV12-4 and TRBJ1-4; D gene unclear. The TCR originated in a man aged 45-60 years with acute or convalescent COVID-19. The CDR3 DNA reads TGTGCCAGCAGTTTCTCCACAGCCGAAAAACTGTTTTTT. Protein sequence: CASSFSTAEKLFF.